A single sample gave rise to the 27 T cell receptor beta chains below, sequenced in a study of OX40 agonist ivuxolimab in advanced cancers. Library preparation was by the immunoSEQ multiplex PCR assay. The source is immuneACCESS, and TCRdb retained only in-frame sequences with V and J called. Part of the clones is not carried over; for the studies checked, unresolved V genes explain less than half of this, and the remainder is unexplained. The sample table shows over 5,000 clones, and 68% are seen once. Around 34% of the sample lies in the top ten. This specimen consisted of CD4+ or CD8+ T cells sorted from blood, obtained in a trial of the OX40 agonist ivuxolimab. The receptors originated from an adult with an advanced solid tumor such as melanoma, head and neck, liver or kidney cancer.

This chain links TRBV7-9 with TRBJ2-1; tentative D call: TRBD2 (5 bases). V was trimmed by 1 base and J by 1 base, leaving 8 bases between them. CDR1 SEHNR and CDR2 FQNEAQ come from the germline V gene (reference sequence). This CDR3 is built from 15 residues. CDR3 protein: CASSLVSGSYNEQFF. The CDR3, as DNA: TGTGCCAGCAGCTTAGTGTCGGGATCCTACAATGAGCAGTTCTTC.

The chain uses TRBV19 and TRBJ1-2; 9 bases fit TRBD1. This CDR3 has 14 amino acids. Germline V gives CDR1 LNHDA, CDR2 SQIVND (reference sequence). The ends lost 5 bases at V and 4 bases at J; junction bases unmatched: 5. The CDR3 here is CASSAGTGPYGYTF. The CDR3 nucleotides are TGTGCCAGTAGTGCCGGGACAGGGCCCTATGGCTACACCTTC.

The chain carries TRBV9 and TRBJ2-2, with 7 positions matching TRBD2. The CDR3 is 16 residues long. Germline CDR1 SGDLS, CDR2 YYNGEE. Trimming cost V 0 bases and J 4 bases; bases outside gene matches: 6. The CDR3 sequence is CASSVAREGPTGELFF. In DNA form, the CDR3 reads TGTGCCAGCAGCGTAGCTAGGGAGGGGCCCACCGGGGAGCTGTTTTTT.

This clone has just one count. V gene TRBV30 combines with J gene TRBJ2-3; no clear D gene. Per the germline V gene, CDR1 is GTSNPN and CDR2 is SVGIG (reference sequence). CDR3 length: 14 amino acids. Trimming pared 5 bases from V and 2 bases from J, leaving 14 bases between. The CDR3 protein is CAWEAPPFTDTQYF. Written as DNA, the CDR3 is TGTGCCTGGGAGGCCCCCCCATTCACAGATACGCAGTATTTT.

This clone appeared a few times. The V call is TRBV6-5, the J call TRBJ1-2; D is possibly TRBD1 (6 bases). This CDR3 spans 15 amino acids. V was trimmed by 2 bases and J by 6 bases, leaving 16 bases between them. The germline V gene has CDR1 MNHEY and CDR2 SVGAGI. The CDR3 loop reads CASSYVQGYRDGYTF. The CDR3, as DNA: TGTGCCAGCAGTTACGTACAGGGTTATCGGGATGGCTACACCTTC.

This clone was detected a few times. The chain joins TRBV5-1 to TRBJ2-2; D perhaps matches TRBD1 (6 bases). CDR1 is SGHRS and CDR2 is YFSETQ in the germline V gene. V was pared by 5 bases and J by 2 bases, with 10 bases between. The CDR3 extends over 14 amino acids. This CDR3 is CASRGRGNTGELFF. CDR3 nucleotide sequence: TGCGCCAGCAGGGGCAGGGGTAACACCGGGGAGCTGTTTTTT.

By share, this clone ranks as medium-sized. The chain is built from TRBV5-6 and TRBJ1-1, with TRBD1 identical over 7 bases. The CDR3 is 14 residues long. Germline V lookup: CDR1 SGHDT, CDR2 YYEEEE. The trim removed 2 bases at V and 5 bases at J, leaving 6 bases unmatched. The CDR3 sequence is CASSFVAGGTEAFF. CDR3 DNA sequence: TGTGCCAGCAGCTTCGTCGCAGGGGGTACTGAAGCTTTCTTT. The full variable domain, with the rest looked up from reference TRBV5-6 and TRBJ1-1, is DAGVTQSPTHLIKTRGQQVTLRCSPKSGHDTVSWYQQALGQGPQFIFQYYEEEERQRGNFPDRFSGHQFPNYSSELNVNALLLGDSALYLCASSFVAGGTEAFFGQGTRLTVV.

This clone was picked up a small number of times. The chain is built from TRBV2 and TRBJ2-3; D is possibly TRBD1 (6 bases). V lost 8 bases and J lost 0, with 18 bases in between. Germline V gives CDR1 SNHLY, CDR2 FYNNEI. CDR3 length: 16 amino acids. CDR3 loop: CASFNRDTTSTDTQYF. CDR3 DNA: TGTGCCAGCTTTAACAGGGATACTACTAGCACAGATACGCAGTATTTT.

This clone is medium-sized within its sample. The chain has TRBV7-8 and TRBJ2-3, with D possibly called TRBD1 or TRBD2 (5 bases each). The CDR3 has 15 residues. Germline values: CDR1 SGHVS, CDR2 FQNEAQ. V was shortened by 3 bases and J by 3 bases, with 13 bases between the two germline ends. CDR3 protein: CASSLTPGPTDTQYF. For the CDR3, the DNA is TGTGCCAGCAGCTTGACTCCGGGACCAACAGATACGCAGTATTTT.

The rearrangement joins TRBV29-1 to TRBJ1-1, with D possibly matching TRBD1 (5 bases). The CDR3 runs to 13 residues. Germline lookup yields CDR1 SQVTM and CDR2 ANQGSEA. Trimming removed 4 bases at V and 3 bases at J, with 12 bases between. CDR3 sequence (DNA): TGCAGCGTTGTTAGGGGTAGCGACACTGAAGCTTTCTTT. Amino acids: CSVVRGSDTEAFF.

V usage is TRBV5-4 and J usage is TRBJ2-5; 8 positions agree with TRBD2. Germline CDR1 reads SGHNT; CDR2 reads YYREEE (reference sequence). V lost 6 bases, J lost 0 bases, and 19 bases stayed unmatched. This CDR3 spans 19 amino acids. The CDR3 region is CASTPVGGRKPRYQETQYF. The CDR3 nucleotides read TGTGCCAGCACCCCGGTTGGCGGGAGGAAACCTAGGTACCAAGAGACCCAGTACTTC.

This chain connects TRBV28 to TRBJ1-4; D unresolved. CDR3 length equals 14 residues. CDR1 and CDR2 from the germline V gene are MDHEN and SYDVKM. V was cut by 3 bases and J by 8 bases, with 13 bases left in between. DNA for the CDR3: TGTGCCAGCAGTTTGGTCCAAACCCAGGAAAAACTGTTTTTT. It yields the protein CASSLVQTQEKLFF.

The chain links TRBV10-1 to TRBJ2-2; 12 positions agree with TRBD2. This CDR3 spans 18 amino acids. Germline trimming cut 1 base from V and 3 bases from J; bases unmatched to any gene: 6. Looked up from germline, CDR1 is WNHNN and CDR2 is SYGVQD (reference sequence). CDR3 DNA: TGCGCCAGCAGTGAGTGGCTAGCGGGAGGGCTGGACACCGGGGAGCTGTTTTTT. Its translation: CASSEWLAGGLDTGELFF.

In its sample, this clone was seen a few times. This sequence joins TRBV4-1 and TRBJ2-7; 7 nucleotides line up with TRBD1. The CDR3 extends over 15 amino acids. Germline-derived CDR1 and CDR2 are MGHRA and YSYEKL. V dropped 0 bases and J dropped 2; count of bases not matched to a gene: 4. DNA for the CDR3: TGCGCCAGCAGCCAAGATCCCGGGACAGCCTACGAGCAGTACTTC. Protein product: CASSQDPGTAYEQYF.

This clone was found a few times. The chain combines TRBV29-1 with TRBJ1-1; no firm D call. Germline assignment: CDR1 SQVTM and CDR2 ANQGSEA. The CDR3 has 17 residues. V lost 6 bases, J lost 1 base, and 24 bases lay in between. The CDR3 sequence is CSVHRIPQGPGNTEAFF. CDR3 nucleotides: TGCAGCGTCCATAGAATACCCCAAGGACCGGGGAACACTGAAGCTTTCTTT. The variable domain in full, with the rest retrieved from reference TRBV29-1 and TRBJ1-1, is SAVISQKPSRDICQRGTSLTIQCQVDSQVTMMFWYRQQPGQSLTLIATANQGSEATYESGFVIDKFPISRPNLTFSTLTVSNMSPEDSSIYLCSVHRIPQGPGNTEAFFGQGTRLTVV.

The chain uses TRBV4-2 and TRBJ2-7; D may be TRBD2 (6 bases). The length of the CDR3 is 17 residues. Per the germline V gene, CDR1 is LGHNA and CDR2 is YNFKEQ. Trimming shortened V by 0 bases and J by 7 bases, and 22 bases separated the two germline ends. The chain's CDR3 is CASSQEAAGSDEGEQYF. The DNA for the CDR3 is TGTGCCAGCAGCCAAGAAGCCGCGGGATCCGACGAGGGGGAGCAGTACTTC.

As to this clone: One end of the junction varies from germline; a read error may be responsible. This rearrangement joins TRBV29-1 to TRBJ2-7; 9 bases align to TRBD1. The germline CDR1 and CDR2 sequences are SQVTM and ANQGSEA. This CDR3 comprises 15 residues. The chain's CDR3 is CSVEDPDRGLYEPYF. CDR3 nucleotides: TGCAGCGTTGAAGATCCGGACAGGGGCCTCTACGAGCCGTACTTC.

J is TRBJ1-1 and V is TRBV2; the D is unclear. CDR1 and CDR2 from the germline V gene are SNHLY and FYNNEI. Trimming cost V 6 bases and J 1 base, with 12 bases left between them. This CDR3 has 14 amino acids. The CDR3 loop is CASRVQGGNTEAFF. Written as DNA, the CDR3 is TGTGCCAGCAGGGTCCAAGGAGGGAACACTGAAGCTTTCTTT.

The V gene is TRBV4-2, the J gene TRBJ1-5; D is unresolved. The V gene lost 4 bases and the J gene lost 3 bases, with 22 bases spanning the gap. Germline values: CDR1 LGHNA, CDR2 YNFKEQ. The CDR3 totals 18 residues. CDR3 DNA sequence: TGTGCCAGCAGCCCCACCTTGTCGGCAGGTCTACTCAATCAGCCCCAGCATTTT. The encoded protein is CASSPTLSAGLLNQPQHF.

This clone has just a few counts. The chain recombines TRBV5-5 with TRBJ2-5, with TRBD1 matching over 10 bases. The CDR3 is 16 residues long. From germline, CDR1 is SGHKS and CDR2 YYEKEE (reference sequence). J lost 5 bases, V lost 3 bases, and 10 bases had no gene match. CDR3 nucleotides: TGTGCCAGCAGCTCCCCCTCGACAGGGGGCAGGGAGACCCAGTACTTC. Amino acids: CASSSPSTGGRETQYF.

The chain carries TRBV27 and TRBJ2-5, with D perhaps being TRBD1 or TRBD2 (5 bases each). The tail of the sequence fits TRBJ2-7 better, so the J call may be wrong. This CDR3 contains 15 residues. From germline, CDR1 is MNHEY and CDR2 SMNVEV (reference sequence). CDR3 in DNA: TGTGCCAGCAGTTTTGGGGGTGGTCACTCCTACGAGCAGTACTTC. The encoded protein is CASSFGGGHSYEQYF.

The CDR3 spells CASSEARGSTDTQYF. For the CDR3, the DNA is TGTGCCAGCAGTGAAGCGCGGGGTAGCACAGATACGCAGTATTTT. This rearrangement joins TRBV6-1 to TRBJ2-3; D is perhaps TRBD2 (6 bases). V was shortened by 0 bases and J by 0 bases, with 7 bases between the two germline ends. The CDR3 has 15 residues. Germline V gene data show CDR1 as MNHNS and CDR2 as SASEGT.

This clone was seen once. J is TRBJ1-2 and V is TRBV6-6; D is ambiguous. From germline, CDR1 is MNHNY and CDR2 SVGAGI (reference sequence). There are 10 residues in the CDR3. V was trimmed by 2 bases and J by 6 bases, leaving 1 base between them. The CDR3 protein is CASSYDGYTF. CDR3 nucleotides: TGTGCCAGCAGTTACGATGGCTACACCTTC.

This clone is categorized as medium-sized (0.01 to 0.1%). The chain employs TRBV7-9 and TRBJ1-5; possibly TRBD1 for D (5 bases). Germline V gives CDR1 SEHNR, CDR2 FQNEAQ (reference sequence). With 4 bases removed from V and 5 bases from J, the gap between germline ends came to 15 bases. This CDR3 comprises 15 residues. CDR3 bases: TGTGCCAGCAGCTCGACGACAGCCGGGGATCAGCCCCAGCATTTT. Its protein product is CASSSTTAGDQPQHF.

This chain's CDR3 is CASSQSGTSGRALLYNEQFF. The CDR3 DNA reads TGCGCCAGCAGTCAATCGGGGACTAGCGGGAGGGCCCTCCTTTACAATGAGCAGTTCTTC. This sequence joins TRBV23-1 and TRBJ2-1, with 16 bases lining up with TRBD2. TRBV23-1 is filed as an ORF, its function uncertain. The CDR3 loop spans 20 amino acids. The ends lost 0 bases at V and 4 bases at J; junction bases unmatched: 9.

The chain links TRBV13 to TRBJ2-7; maybe TRBD1 (5 bases). Trimming removed 3 bases at V and 7 bases at J, with 13 bases between. The CDR3 extends over 13 amino acids. The germline CDR1 and CDR2 sequences are PRHDT and FYEKMQ (reference sequence). The CDR3 nucleotides read TGTGCCAGCAGCTTCGACATTCAGGGTGAGCAGTACTTC. Translated: CASSFDIQGEQYF.

This rearrangement joins TRBV6-6 to TRBJ2-1, with D perhaps matching TRBD2 (5 bases). CDR3 size: 13 residues. V was trimmed by 6 bases and J by 7 bases, leaving 13 bases between them. Germline values: CDR1 MNHNY, CDR2 SVGAGI (reference sequence). In DNA, the CDR3 is TGTGCCAGCAGCACTAGTACGGAGAATGAGCAGTTCTTC. Protein sequence: CASSTSTENEQFF.